This T cell receptor (beta chain) comes out of a study of T cells in Graves' hyperthyroidism and ophthalmopathy. The sample holds a few counts of this clonotype. Its antigen is unidentified. Findings and limits, study-wide: Separating ophthalmopathy from stable hyperthyroidism was achieved by a 13 V-J model. A median around 5.9 months before onset, the model predicted ophthalmopathy.

There were TCR beta CDR3 regions amplified from RNA transcripts. Researchers ran a first-round RT-PCR on the TCR CDR3 using the HTBI primer set. Via MiXCR, TCRdb re-called the multiplex PCR reads, giving one row per CDR3 protein. Among about 700,000 distinct CDR3 sequences listed, less than 45% were seen once. The sample comprised peripheral blood or thyroid tissue (not recorded which). The sequence was obtained from an adult man with Graves' disease, either hyperthyroidism or ophthalmopathy (not recorded which).

The chain's CDR3 is CASSETTLGSEQYF. The CDR3 region has the DNA TGTGCCAGCAGTGAGACTACACTTGGATCCGAGCAGTACTTC. This chain joins TRBV2 and TRBJ2-7; TRBD2 might be the D (5 bases). Trimming shortened V by 3 bases and J by 6 bases, and 15 bases separated the two germline ends. The CDR3 runs 14 residues. In germline, CDR1 is SNHLY, CDR2 FYNNEI. The full variable domain, rest sourced from reference TRBV2 and TRBJ2-7, is EPEVTQTPSHQVTQMGQEVILRCVPISNHLYFYWYRQILGQKVEFLVSFYNNEISEKSEIFDDQFSVERPDGSNFTLKIRSTKLEDSAMYFCASSETTLGSEQYFGPGTRLTVT.